This TCR beta chain is drawn from a study of response to subunit inactivated influenza vaccine. The CDR3 totals 12 residues. Per the germline V gene, CDR1 is SGHTA and CDR2 is FQGNSA. V lost 1 base to trimming and J lost 5 bases, with 6 bases between them. Whole-study results and caveats: It was the authors' suggestion that each seasonal influenza vaccination recruits few new T cells.

TCRdb reprocessed the RT-PCR reads with MiXCR, giving one entry per CDR3 protein. The table shows around 760,000 distinct CDR3 sequences, with about 14% occurring only once. This clonotype was seen a handful of times. Its antigen is not known. This TCR came from a man in his forties or fifties who received an inactivated influenza vaccine. The starting material was PBMCs from blood, obtained 14 days before vaccination. The J gene is TRBJ2-7, the V gene TRBV7-2; no firm D call. The CDR3 DNA reads as TGTGCCAGCAGCTTAGTCGTTCACGAGCAGTACTTC. Its translation: CASSLVVHEQYF. The whole variable domain, remainder taken from reference TRBV7-2 and TRBJ2-7, is GAGVSQSPSNKVTEKGKDVELRCDPISGHTALYWYRQSLGQGLEFLIYFQGNSAPDKSGLPSDRFSAERTGGSVSTLTIQRTQQEDSAVYLCASSLVVHEQYFGPGTRLTVT.